A single T cell receptor beta chain is shown here with its context. The antigen is not known. At one of its ends the junction is not consistent with the germline gene, which may arise from a read error. The sample comes from a study of tumor-infiltrating lymphocytes in primary liver carcinoma. The study's findings and limits: Tumors significantly exceeded blood in top-250-clone fraction (p = 0.039).

The study co-extracted DNA and RNA from around 20-30 mg of unsorted bulk tissue. A primer matching the constant region was used to make TCR beta cDNA from 500 to 600 ng of total RNA. Libraries for TCR beta were built through three nested multiplex PCR rounds, which together made up a slightly modified ARM-PCR procedure. Each CDR3 protein is one row after TCRdb ran MiXCR on the multiplex PCR reads. The data show under 130,000 distinct CDR3 sequences, roughly 80% seen once. This clonotype originated in a man aged 35-49 years with primary liver carcinoma and hepatitis B virus infection. Material for sequencing was liver tumor tissue from sampling region 3. Subset denoted: tumor region T3, left-lateral pole.

The CDR3 is CASSEQSVRALF. As DNA, the CDR3 is TGTGCCAGCAGTGAACAGAGTGTGCGGGCTTTATTT. The chain joins TRBV12-3 or TRBV12-4 to TRBJ1-1; D remains ambiguous. This CDR3 comprises 12 residues.